A single TCR beta chain is shown here with its context. This sample was taken from a study of blood T cell repertoires in COVID-19. Per the original methods: Amplified reference gene primers provided the basis for estimating nucleated cell counts. TCRdb's table, derived via immunoSEQ multiplex PCR, lists solely in-frame clones and lacks some. V, J and clone size are those of that table, while D and trimming were read from the DNA. The data hold roughly 180,000 clones, with approximately 80% observed a single time. The ends were cut back, 1 base at V and 2 bases at J, with 11 bases in the middle. CDR1 and CDR2 from the germline V gene are KGHSH and LQKENI. The CDR3 contains 15 residues.

Source material: PBMCs or T cells enriched from blood (not recorded which). The chain is built from TRBV18 and TRBJ1-1; unclear D gene. This TCR was recovered from a woman aged 60-75 years who had recovered from COVID-19. The CDR3 nucleotides are TGTGCCAGCTCACCACAAAGGGAGACTAACACTGAAGCTTTCTTT. Protein sequence: CASSPQRETNTEAFF.